The next 28 T cell receptor beta chains were all read from a single sample in a study of control samples from healthy donors and cancer patients. Generated by immunoSEQ multiplex PCR, the TCRdb table keeps only in-frame clones and is missing some. The sample consists of about 120,000 clones, 80% to 90% of them appearing once. Sequencing used PBMCs. These receptors were taken from a woman between 50 and 59 years old with colorectal cancer.

The rearrangement joins TRBV10-2 to TRBJ2-7; D gene uncertain. CDR3 length: 14 amino acids. The germline V gene encodes CDR1 WSHSY and CDR2 SAAADI. V shed 1 base and J shed 3 bases, with 10 bases lying between them. CDR3 nucleotides: TGCGCCAGCAGTGAGTGGACGGCCTACTACGAGCAGTACTTC. Encoded protein: CASSEWTAYYEQYF.

The J gene is TRBJ2-2, the V gene TRBV5-1, with D possibly matching TRBD1 (6 bases). The CDR3 spans 16 residues. Germline CDR1 is SGHRS and CDR2 is YFSETQ. V gave up 1 base and J gave up 5 bases, with 15 bases separating them. The CDR3 protein is CASSLNSQGMTGELFF. The CDR3 DNA is TGCGCCAGCAGCTTGAACTCACAGGGAATGACCGGGGAGCTGTTTTTT.

J is TRBJ2-1 and V is TRBV2; no definite D call. The V gene lost 3 bases and the J gene lost 3 bases, with 12 bases spanning the gap. The length of the CDR3 is 15 residues. Germline lookup yields CDR1 SNHLY and CDR2 FYNNEI. CDR3 protein: CASSDVSLLYNEQFF. Written as DNA, the CDR3 is TGTGCCAGCAGTGACGTCAGCCTACTCTACAATGAGCAGTTCTTC.

V is TRBV5-1 and J is TRBJ2-5; 9 positions match TRBD1. CDR3 length: 13 amino acids. The V gene end was trimmed by 5 bases and the J gene end by 4 bases; junction bases not matched to a gene: 3. Germline CDR1 is SGHRS and CDR2 is YFSETQ. CDR3 DNA sequence: TGCGCCAGCAGACCGACAGGGGGAGAGACCCAGTACTTC. Translation gives CASRPTGGETQYF.

This clone was seen only a few times. This chain connects TRBV3-1 (or the pseudogene TRBV3-2) to TRBJ1-2; TRBD1 matches 10 bases. J gave up 5 bases and V 5 bases, and 5 bases lay outside the gene matches. The CDR3 runs to 14 residues. Germline CDR1 and CDR2: LGHDT and YNNKEL (reference sequence). Written as DNA, the CDR3 is TGTGCCAGCAGCATCGGGACAGGGGCTTATGGCTACACCTTC. Its translation is CASSIGTGAYGYTF.

This rearrangement joins TRBV2 to TRBJ1-1; 8 bases align to TRBD1. The CDR3 contains 15 residues. Germline V gene lookup returns CDR1 SNHLY and CDR2 FYNNEI. V lost 4 bases and J lost 1; bases outside the gene matches: 5. The CDR3 DNA reads TGTGCCAGCAGTGGCTCACAGGGGGGGAACACTGAAGCTTTCTTT. This encodes CASSGSQGGNTEAFF.

This clone has just one count. This chain joins TRBV9 and TRBJ2-7, with unresolved D. V lost 2 bases and J lost 1, with 10 bases in between. Germline CDR1 SGDLS, CDR2 YYNGEE. This CDR3 is 14 amino acids long. The CDR3, as DNA: TGTGCCAGCAGCGTCGGGTTTTTATCCTACGAGCAGTACTTC. Amino acid sequence: CASSVGFLSYEQYF.

The V call is TRBV10-3, the J call TRBJ2-7; 9 bases fit TRBD2. Trimming removed 6 bases from V and 7 bases from J; junction bases left unmatched: 1. Germline lookup yields CDR1 ENHRY and CDR2 SYGVKD. The CDR3 loop spans 11 amino acids. CDR3 sequence: CAIRLAGEQYF. The CDR3 DNA sequence: TGTGCCATCAGGCTAGCGGGAGAGCAGTACTTC.

The rearrangement links TRBV7-8 to TRBJ2-3; tentative D call: TRBD1 (5 bases). Trimming left V 6 bases short and J 9 bases short, with 16 bases between. Germline CDR1 reads SGHVS; CDR2 reads FQNEAQ. This CDR3 has 13 amino acids. The CDR3 region is CASRGRYVVTQYF. The CDR3 DNA reads TGTGCCAGCAGGGGGCGATACGTGGTCACGCAGTATTTT.

The genes are TRBV3-1 (or the pseudogene TRBV3-2) and TRBJ1-2; 8 bases agree with TRBD1. The J segment lost 7 bases and the V segment lost 2 bases, leaving 6 bases of the junction unmatched. CDR1 is LGHDT, CDR2 YNNKEL, per germline (reference sequence). This CDR3 has 14 residues. The CDR3 loop reads CASSQPDRGGGYTF. The CDR3 DNA is TGTGCCAGCAGCCAACCCGACAGGGGCGGTGGCTACACCTTC.

The rearrangement joins TRBV7-8 to TRBJ2-6; TRBD1 is a possible D gene (6 bases). The CDR3 length is 18 residues. Per germline, CDR1 SGHVS and CDR2 FQNEAQ. V was cut by 3 bases and J by 2 bases, with 17 bases left in between. The CDR3 nucleotides read TGTGCCAGCAGCTTGGGTACAGGGTTCGGTGCTGGGGCCAACGTCCTGACTTTC. It is translated as CASSLGTGFGAGANVLTF.

The genes are TRBV19 and TRBJ1-3; D possibly corresponds to TRBD1 (5 bases). Trimming cost V 5 bases and J 0 bases, with 17 bases left between them. The V gene's germline CDR1 is LNHDA and CDR2 SQIVND (reference sequence). The CDR3 contains 17 residues. The DNA of the CDR3 is TGTGCCAGTAGTGACGCGTACGGGGACGTCTCTGGAAACACCATATATTTT. Protein sequence: CASSDAYGDVSGNTIYF.

This clone was seen more than once but under ten times. This chain uses TRBV5-1 with TRBJ1-1, with TRBD1 as a possible D gene (6 bases). Germline V CDR1 and CDR2: SGHRS, YFSETQ. The CDR3 is 15 amino acids. V lost 4 bases, J lost 3 bases, and 16 bases lay in between. Here the CDR3 reads CASSRERAGDTEAFF. The CDR3 bases are TGCGCCAGCAGCCGCGAGCGAGCAGGGGACACTGAAGCTTTCTTT.

V is TRBV7-8 and J is TRBJ1-5; D is perhaps TRBD1 (6 bases). V was pared by 0 bases and J by 4 bases, with 13 bases between. Germline V gene lookup returns CDR1 SGHVS and CDR2 FQNEAQ. The CDR3 is made up of 16 amino acids. The CDR3 loop reads CASSLAFGGINQPQHF. The CDR3 DNA sequence: TGTGCCAGCAGCTTAGCGTTCGGGGGCATAAATCAGCCCCAGCATTTT.

The rearrangement joins TRBV5-6 to TRBJ2-4; TRBD2 might be the D (5 bases). CDR3 length: 14 amino acids. V dropped 1 base and J dropped 5 bases, with 10 bases sitting between them. Per germline, CDR1 SGHDT and CDR2 YYEEEE. The CDR3 loop is CASSLFRGENIQYF. The CDR3 DNA reads TGTGCCAGCAGCTTGTTTCGGGGAGAAAACATTCAGTACTTC.

The J gene is TRBJ1-2, the V gene TRBV6-6; D is undetermined. This CDR3 comprises 11 residues. With 2 bases removed from V and 7 bases from J, the gap between germline ends came to 5 bases. Germline V CDR1 and CDR2: MNHNY, SVGAGI (reference sequence). This chain's CDR3 is CASSYDRGYTF. CDR3 nucleotide sequence: TGTGCCAGCAGTTACGACCGTGGCTACACCTTC.

This chain connects TRBV2 to TRBJ2-1, with TRBD1 matching 7 bases. The J segment lost 5 bases and the V segment lost 6 bases, leaving 16 bases of the junction unmatched. The CDR3 covers 17 residues. CDR1 is SNHLY, CDR2 FYNNEI, per germline. The CDR3 nucleotides are TGTGCCAGCAGCGCGACAGGGACCTTACGGCGTGACAATGAGCAGTTCTTC. It encodes CASSATGTLRRDNEQFF.

Turning to this clone: A read error may produce the germline difference seen at one junction end. The J gene is TRBJ2-4, the V gene TRBV12-3 or TRBV12-4; D gene unclear. The CDR3 extends over 12 amino acids. The CDR3 spells CASSLAQSSTSF. The CDR3 DNA sequence: TGTGCCAGCAGTTTAGCGCAATCTTCTACCTCCTTC.

V is TRBV7-3 and J is TRBJ2-3; D perhaps matches TRBD1 (6 bases). Per the germline V gene, CDR1 is SGHTA and CDR2 is FQGTGA. The CDR3 contains 14 residues. V gave up 2 bases and J gave up 2 bases, with 8 bases separating them. The CDR3 DNA reads as TGTGCCAGCAGCTTAGGACAGTCCACAGATACGCAGTATTTT. Translating gives CASSLGQSTDTQYF.

V gene TRBV7-3 combines with J gene TRBJ1-1; no reliable D call. This CDR3 region has 13 residues. The germline CDR1 and CDR2 sequences are SGHTA and FQGTGA. Trimming cost V 5 bases and J 9 bases, with 16 bases left between them. The CDR3 coding sequence is TGTGCCAGCAGCCCGACCCCTGGCCTAAAAGCTTTCTTT. The encoded protein is CASSPTPGLKAFF.

DNA of the CDR3: TGTGCCATCAGTGAACGGGAAGCGGGAGAGACCTACGAGCAGTACTTC. Translating it yields CAISEREAGETYEQYF. The genes are TRBV10-3 and TRBJ2-7; 8 bases fit TRBD2. Trimming cost V 3 bases and J 2 bases; bases outside gene matches: 9. This CDR3 comprises 16 residues. The V gene's germline CDR1 is ENHRY and CDR2 SYGVKD.

This chain uses TRBV5-1 with TRBJ2-7, with TRBD2 identical over 9 bases. The CDR3 sequence is 15 residues long. The junction had 11 bases not matched to a gene; V was cut back by 3 bases and J by 7 bases. Germline V gene sequence: CDR1 SGHRS, CDR2 YFSETQ. The chain's CDR3 is CASSWSSGRADEQYF. The CDR3 DNA follows: TGCGCCAGCAGCTGGAGTAGCGGGAGAGCGGATGAGCAGTACTTC.

The chain recombines TRBV6-1 with TRBJ2-4, with D tentatively TRBD1 (5 bases). The germline V and J ends were trimmed by 2 bases and 8 bases, with 19 bases remaining between them. Germline lookup yields CDR1 MNHNS and CDR2 SASEGT. This CDR3 has 16 residues. The CDR3 here is CASSESRQTHGHIQYF. The CDR3 bases are TGTGCCAGCAGTGAAAGCCGACAGACCCACGGTCACATTCAGTACTTC.

The rearrangement links TRBV11-3 to TRBJ1-2; 9 positions agree with TRBD1. The ends lost 4 bases at V and 3 bases at J; junction bases unmatched: 6. The CDR3 runs to 15 residues. CDR1 SGHNT and CDR2 YENEEA come from the germline V gene. Here the CDR3 reads CASSSWTGAHYGYTF. The CDR3 nucleotides are TGTGCCAGCAGCTCCTGGACAGGGGCACACTATGGCTACACCTTC.

The chain is built from TRBV10-3 and TRBJ2-2, with a possible D match to TRBD1 (6 bases). V lost 10 bases to trimming and J lost 4 bases, with 10 bases between them. The germline V gene encodes CDR1 ENHRY and CDR2 SYGVKD. The CDR3 is 12 residues long. The CDR3 spells CATTGFTGELFF. The CDR3, as DNA: TGTGCCACAACAGGGTTCACCGGGGAGCTGTTTTTT.

The chain recombines TRBV2 with TRBJ1-3; D is undetermined. This CDR3 comprises 17 residues. CDR1 and CDR2 (germline): SNHLY, FYNNEI. Trimming stripped 4 bases from V and 0 bases from J, with 16 bases between. The CDR3, as DNA: TGTGCCAGCAGTGCTCGAAGCGGGCTGGGCTCTGGAAACACCATATATTTT. Translating it yields CASSARSGLGSGNTIYF.

This clone was picked up one time. CDR3: CASSLTDSGTDTQYF. The CDR3 nucleotides are TGCGCCAGCAGCTTAACCGACAGCGGCACAGATACGCAGTATTTT. The chain is built from TRBV5-1 and TRBJ2-3; possible D gene TRBD1, 5 bases. From germline, CDR1 is SGHRS and CDR2 YFSETQ. The CDR3 loop spans 15 amino acids. The germline V and J ends were trimmed by 2 bases and 1 base, with 11 bases remaining between them.

The table lists this clone with a count of one. The chain employs TRBV6-5 and TRBJ2-3; no firm D call. Trimming left V 9 bases short and J 2 bases short, with 12 bases between. The CDR3 extends over 13 amino acids. From germline, CDR1 is MNHEY and CDR2 SVGAGI. The CDR3 spells CASETRFTDTQYF. As DNA, the CDR3 is TGTGCCAGTGAGACGAGATTCACAGATACGCAGTATTTT.